This TCR beta chain was sequenced during a study of early T cells in non-severe SARS-CoV-2 infection. For the study at large: The input, bulk RNA from unsorted whole blood, was sequenced, and chains were unpaired. The study, taken as a whole, reports: Matching with VDJdb favored anti-spike CD8 responses (missing private and CD4 specificities).

The CDR3 contains 13 residues. Germline V gene data show CDR1 as MNHNS and CDR2 as SASEGT. V lost 7 bases and J lost 3; bases outside the gene matches: 5. Unique molecular identifiers were attached to individual cDNA molecules. Each CDR3 protein is one row after TCRdb ran MiXCR on the 5' RACE reads. The repertoire holds just under 65,000 distinct CDR3 sequences, with roughly 9% as singletons. Of note for this clonotype: Its antigen remains unknown.

J is TRBJ2-7 and V is TRBV6-1; TRBD2 matches at 8 bases. The source is an adult who was a healthcare worker with PCR-confirmed SARS-CoV-2 infection or an uninfected control (not recorded which). This material consisted of whole blood, taken at baseline. CDR3 amino acids: CASKSGSIYEQYF. In DNA form, the CDR3 reads TGTGCCAGCAAGAGCGGGAGTATCTACGAGCAGTACTTC.